The 20 T cell receptor beta chains presented below share a single source sample, sequenced in a study of post-analysis software for immune sequencing data. TCR beta libraries were prepared from cDNA with unique molecular identifiers. TCRdb re-analysed the PCR reads in MiXCR, keeping a single row per CDR3 protein. The sample has 250,000 to 300,000 distinct CDR3 sequences, 36% seen once. For these TCRs, the target antigens are not known. Study-wide results and caveats: TRBV5-6, TRBV5-1 and TRBV20-1 belonged to a set of about five TRBV segments that were more frequent in patients than controls.

Material for sequencing was blood. These receptors came from a girl under 18 with multiple sclerosis.

V is TRBV2 and J is TRBJ1-2; 7 nucleotides align to TRBD1. The ends lost 4 bases at V and 4 bases at J; junction bases unmatched: 3. The CDR3 sequence is 13 residues long. Germline CDR1 reads SNHLY; CDR2 reads FYNNEI. The CDR3 is CASSVNRGYGYTF. CDR3 coding DNA: TGTGCCAGCAGTGTTAACAGGGGCTATGGCTACACCTTC.

As to this clonotype: With a much larger clone just one base away, this may be a read error. V is TRBV15 and J is TRBJ2-1; tentatively, D is TRBD1 (6 bases). Germline V lookup: CDR1 LNHNV, CDR2 YYDKDF (reference sequence). Deletions cut 0 bases from V and 6 bases from J, with 12 bases between. CDR3 length: 15 residues. CDR3: CATSREGAGSNEQFF. In DNA form, the CDR3 reads TGTGCCACCAGCAGAGAGGGGGCAGGGAGCAATGAGCAGTTCTTC.

About this clonotype: One junction end disagrees with the germline gene, perhaps due to a read error. The chain couples TRBV20-1 to TRBJ2-5, with D perhaps given as TRBD1 or TRBD2 (5 bases each). Germline CDR1 DFQATT, CDR2 SNEGSKA (reference sequence). This CDR3 region has 13 residues. CDR3 DNA: TGCAGTGCCTCGGGACGCTTCCAAGAGGCCCAGTACTTC. As protein: CSASGRFQEAQYF.

The chain is built from TRBV4-1 and TRBJ2-1; D gene ambiguous. CDR1 MGHRA and CDR2 YSYEKL come from the germline V gene. Between the trimmed V and J ends, which lost 1 base and 8 bases, there was a span of 18 bases. The CDR3 covers 16 residues. This CDR3 is CASSQGATLVVDEQFF. DNA for the CDR3: TGCGCCAGCAGCCAAGGCGCAACTTTGGTAGTAGATGAGCAGTTCTTC.

The chain carries TRBV6-2 or TRBV6-3 and TRBJ2-5; 12 bases are shared with TRBD2. The CDR3 is 16 residues long. CDR1 MNHEY and CDR2 SVGEGT come from the germline V gene. V was clipped by 4 bases and J by 14 bases; unmatched bases: 17. The chain's CDR3 is CASSSSGGAGRNEQYF. DNA for the CDR3: TGTGCCAGCAGTTCTAGCGGGGGGGCCGGTCGCAATGAGCAATACTTC.

This clonotype was detected only a few times. The chain uses TRBV19 and TRBJ1-5; D uncertain. Trimming removed 5 bases at V and 0 bases at J, with 5 bases between. Germline CDR1 is LNHDA and CDR2 is SQIVND (reference sequence). CDR3 length: 13 residues. This CDR3 reads CASSDYSNQPQHF. In DNA, the CDR3 is TGTGCCAGTAGTGACTATAGCAATCAGCCCCAGCATTTT.

This clonotype came up many times. This chain uses TRBV7-9 with TRBJ2-4; TRBD1 matches 8 bases. V shed 6 bases and J 6 bases; nucleotides not matched to a gene: 7. From germline, CDR1 is SEHNR and CDR2 FQNEAQ (reference sequence). This CDR3 is 14 amino acids long. CDR3 residues: CASRADRASNIQYF. The CDR3, as DNA: TGTGCCAGCAGAGCGGACAGGGCATCAAACATTCAGTACTTC.

This clonotype was observed a handful of times. This may come from a read error, since a much larger clone is one base off. This chain links TRBV6-5 with TRBJ1-6; 10 nucleotides align to TRBD1. The CDR3 extends over 15 amino acids. Germline V gene lookup returns CDR1 MNHEY and CDR2 SVGAGI. CDR3 DNA: TGTGCCAGCAGCCAAACCGGGACAGGGGATTCACCCCCCCACTTT. Its protein product is CASSQTGTGDSPPHF.

This chain joins TRBV7-2 and TRBJ1-5; 9 bases agree with TRBD1. With V trimmed by 0 bases and J by 6 bases, 3 bases remained unmatched. The CDR3 sequence is 15 residues long. Per the germline V gene, CDR1 is SGHTA and CDR2 is FQGNSA. The CDR3 DNA is TGTGCCAGCAGCTTAGCCGGGACAGGGATTCAGCCCCAGCATTTT. Protein sequence: CASSLAGTGIQPQHF.

In its sample, this clonotype was seen many times. The gene calls are TRBV20-1 and TRBJ2-1; 7 bases are a match to TRBD2. Germline CDR1 and CDR2: DFQATT and SNEGSKA (reference sequence). Trimming at V came to 6 bases and at J to 5 bases, leaving 10 bases not matched to a gene. This CDR3 contains 14 residues. CDR3 protein: CSALGGGINNEQFF. The CDR3 nucleotides are TGCAGTGCCCTAGGCGGGGGTATAAACAATGAGCAGTTCTTC.

Only a few counts were recorded for this clonotype. This chain connects TRBV5-5 to TRBJ2-2; no definite D call. The V and J ends lost 4 bases and 0 bases respectively, with 7 bases between them. The CDR3 is made up of 14 amino acids. Germline CDR1 SGHKS, CDR2 YYEKEE (reference sequence). CDR3 amino acids: CASSDRTNTGELFF. CDR3 nucleotides: TGTGCCAGCAGCGACCGGACGAACACCGGGGAGCTGTTTTTT.

V gene TRBV7-2 combines with J gene TRBJ2-7; D might be TRBD2 (5 bases). The CDR3 contains 14 residues. Germline V gene sequence: CDR1 SGHTA, CDR2 FQGNSA. V shed 1 base and J shed 5 bases, with 12 bases lying between them. CDR3 loop: CASSLGPGKNEQYF. The DNA for the CDR3 is TGTGCCAGCAGCTTAGGTCCGGGAAAGAACGAGCAGTACTTC.

This clonotype was seen repeatedly, ten times or more. The chain's CDR3 is CSAPPAGGTTDTQYF. Written as DNA, the CDR3 is TGCAGTGCCCCCCCGGCGGGGGGGACCACAGATACGCAGTATTTT. This chain links TRBV20-1 with TRBJ2-3; TRBD2 matches 9 bases. Looked up from germline, CDR1 is DFQATT and CDR2 is SNEGSKA (reference sequence). The CDR3 totals 15 residues. Trimming at V came to 6 bases and at J to 2 bases, leaving 9 bases not matched to a gene.

The chain carries TRBV24-1 and TRBJ2-3; the match to TRBD2 covers 14 bases. V lost 3 bases and J lost 6; bases outside the gene matches: 16. Germline CDR1 reads KGHDR; CDR2 reads SFDVKD. The CDR3 length is 20 residues. This CDR3 reads CATSDPTPRTSGGQRDTQYF. The CDR3 DNA reads TGTGCCACCAGTGATCCCACCCCTCGGACTAGCGGGGGGCAAAGGGATACGCAGTATTTT.

This clonotype was picked up many times. This chain connects TRBV2 to TRBJ2-1; TRBD2 aligns across 11 bases. There are 16 residues in the CDR3. Germline trimming cut 7 bases from V and 4 bases from J; bases unmatched to any gene: 9. The germline V gene encodes CDR1 SNHLY and CDR2 FYNNEI. CDR3 loop: CASTWTSGLNYNEQFF. The CDR3 bases are TGTGCCAGCACCTGGACTAGCGGGCTGAATTACAATGAGCAGTTCTTC.

The count of this clonotype is one. The chain is built from TRBV11-2 and TRBJ2-1, with D perhaps matching TRBD1 (5 bases). The V end was cut by 8 bases, the J end by 3 bases, with 14 bases between. CDR1 is SGHAT, CDR2 FQNNGV, per germline. CDR3 size: 14 residues. In nucleotides, the CDR3 is TGTGCCAGCGGGGAAGGGGATATCTACAATGAGCAGTTCTTC. This codes for CASGEGDIYNEQFF.

The chain links TRBV6-5 to TRBJ2-1; D is possibly TRBD1 (8 bases). This CDR3 region has 15 residues. Germline V gene lookup returns CDR1 MNHEY and CDR2 SVGAGI. V lost 6 bases to trimming and J lost 3 bases, with 15 bases between them. The chain's CDR3 is CASRPTGEGYNEQFF. The CDR3 DNA follows: TGTGCCAGCAGACCGACAGGGGAGGGCTACAATGAGCAGTTCTTC.

CDR3 residues: CSASGQDYGYTF. Here the CDR3 DNA reads TGCAGTGCTTCCGGACAGGATTATGGCTACACCTTC. The chain is built from TRBV20-1 and TRBJ1-2, with TRBD1 matching 7 bases. Germline CDR1 DFQATT, CDR2 SNEGSKA (reference sequence). The CDR3 extends over 12 amino acids. Losses at the gene ends were 5 bases for V and 5 bases for J; bases not matched to a gene: 5.

This clonotype was counted at least ten times. This chain connects TRBV5-1 to TRBJ2-3; D uncertain. The CDR3 loop spans 14 amino acids. The V gene's germline CDR1 is SGHRS and CDR2 YFSETQ. V was trimmed by 0 bases and J by 0 bases, leaving 5 bases between them. The CDR3 sequence is CASSLVVSTDTQYF. In DNA, the CDR3 is TGCGCCAGCAGCTTGGTGGTTAGCACAGATACGCAGTATTTT. The variable domain in full, with the rest retrieved from reference TRBV5-1 and TRBJ2-3, is KAGVTQTPRYLIKTRGQQVTLSCSPISGHRSVSWYQQTPGQGLQFLFEYFSETQRNKGNFPGRFSGRQFSNSRSEMNVSTLELGDSALYLCASSLVVSTDTQYFGPGTRLTVL.

The gene calls are TRBV3-1 and TRBJ1-2; TRBD1 aligns across 8 bases. This CDR3 has 17 amino acids. Per the germline V gene, CDR1 is LGHDT and CDR2 is YNNKEL (reference sequence). With V trimmed by 6 bases and J by 5 bases, 17 bases remained unmatched. The CDR3 DNA sequence: TGTGCCAGCAGTCGGGGACAGGACCCCAGGAGAGAGTATGGCTACACCTTC. The encoded protein is CASSRGQDPRREYGYTF. The variable domain in full, completed from reference TRBV3-1 and TRBJ1-2, reads DTAVSQTPKYLVTQMGNDKSIKCEQNLGHDTMYWYKQDSKKFLKIMFSYNNKELIINETVPNRFSPKSPDKAHLNLHINSLELGDSAVYFCASSRGQDPRREYGYTFGSGTRLTVV.